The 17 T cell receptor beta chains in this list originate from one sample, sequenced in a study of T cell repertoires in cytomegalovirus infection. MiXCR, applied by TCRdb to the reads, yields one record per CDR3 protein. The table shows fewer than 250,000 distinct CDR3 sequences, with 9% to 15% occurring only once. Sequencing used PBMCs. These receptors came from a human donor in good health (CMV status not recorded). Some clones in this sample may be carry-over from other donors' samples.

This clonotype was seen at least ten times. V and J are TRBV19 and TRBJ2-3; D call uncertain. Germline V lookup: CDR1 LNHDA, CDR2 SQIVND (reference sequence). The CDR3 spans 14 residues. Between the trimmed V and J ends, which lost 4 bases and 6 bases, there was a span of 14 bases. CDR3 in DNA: TGTGCCAGTAGTACCTCGGGTTCATTGGATACGCAGTATTTT. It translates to CASSTSGSLDTQYF.

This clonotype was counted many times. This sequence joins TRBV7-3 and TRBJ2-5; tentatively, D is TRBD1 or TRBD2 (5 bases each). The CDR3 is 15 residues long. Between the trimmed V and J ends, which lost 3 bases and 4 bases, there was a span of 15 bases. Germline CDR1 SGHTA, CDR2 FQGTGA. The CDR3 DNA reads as TGTGCCAGCAGCTTGGCGCAGGGAGATGGAGAGACCCAGTACTTC. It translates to CASSLAQGDGETQYF.

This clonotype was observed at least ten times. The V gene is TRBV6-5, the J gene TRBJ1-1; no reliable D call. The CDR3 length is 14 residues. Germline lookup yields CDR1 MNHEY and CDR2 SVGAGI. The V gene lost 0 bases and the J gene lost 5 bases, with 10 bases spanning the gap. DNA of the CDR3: TGTGCCAGCAGTTACTCGAAAGTGGGGACTGAAGCTTTCTTT. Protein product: CASSYSKVGTEAFF.

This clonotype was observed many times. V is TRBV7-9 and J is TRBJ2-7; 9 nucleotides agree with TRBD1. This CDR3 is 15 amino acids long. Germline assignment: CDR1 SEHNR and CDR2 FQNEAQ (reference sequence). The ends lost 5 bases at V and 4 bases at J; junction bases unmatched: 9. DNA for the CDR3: TGTGCCAGCAGCACCCCGGGACAGGGCGTATACGAGCAGTACTTC. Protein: CASSTPGQGVYEQYF.

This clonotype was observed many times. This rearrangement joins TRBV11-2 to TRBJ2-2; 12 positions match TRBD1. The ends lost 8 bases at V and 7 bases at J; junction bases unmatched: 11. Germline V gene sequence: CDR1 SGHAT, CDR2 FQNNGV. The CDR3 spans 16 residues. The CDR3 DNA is TGTGCCAGCTCTTTCGGGGACAGGGGGCGCAACGGGGAGCTGTTTTTT. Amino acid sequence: CASSFGDRGRNGELFF.

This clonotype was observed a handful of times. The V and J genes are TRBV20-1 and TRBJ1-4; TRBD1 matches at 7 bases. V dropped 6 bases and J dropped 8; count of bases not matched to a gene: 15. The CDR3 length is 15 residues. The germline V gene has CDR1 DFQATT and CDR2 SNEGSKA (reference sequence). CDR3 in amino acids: CSAPNTGVPGEKLFF. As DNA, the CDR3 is TGCAGTGCGCCCAATACAGGGGTCCCTGGGGAAAAACTGTTTTTT.

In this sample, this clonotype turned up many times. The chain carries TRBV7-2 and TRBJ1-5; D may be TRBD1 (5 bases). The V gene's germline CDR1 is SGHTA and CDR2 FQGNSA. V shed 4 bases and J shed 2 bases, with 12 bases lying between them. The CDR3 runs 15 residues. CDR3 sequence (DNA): TGTGCCAGCAGCTCTGGGCAGGGTGGCAATCAGCCCCAGCATTTT. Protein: CASSSGQGGNQPQHF. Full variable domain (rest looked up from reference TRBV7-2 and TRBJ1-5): GAGVSQSPSNKVTEKGKDVELRCDPISGHTALYWYRQSLGQGLEFLIYFQGNSAPDKSGLPSDRFSAERTGGSVSTLTIQRTQQEDSAVYLCASSSGQGGNQPQHFGDGTRLSIL.

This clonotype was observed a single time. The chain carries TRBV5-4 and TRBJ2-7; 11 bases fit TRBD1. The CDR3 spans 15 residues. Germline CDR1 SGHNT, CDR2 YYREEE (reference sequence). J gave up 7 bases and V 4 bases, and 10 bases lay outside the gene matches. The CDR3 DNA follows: TGTGCCAGCAGCCCGGACAGGGGGCAGTCGGGTGAGCAGTACTTC. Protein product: CASSPDRGQSGEQYF.

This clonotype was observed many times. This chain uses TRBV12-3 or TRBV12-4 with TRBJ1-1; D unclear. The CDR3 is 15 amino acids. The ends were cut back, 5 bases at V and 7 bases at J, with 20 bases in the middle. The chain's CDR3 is CASSPPRGVKIEAFF. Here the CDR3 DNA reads TGTGCCAGCAGTCCCCCACGGGGAGTAAAGATTGAAGCTTTCTTT.

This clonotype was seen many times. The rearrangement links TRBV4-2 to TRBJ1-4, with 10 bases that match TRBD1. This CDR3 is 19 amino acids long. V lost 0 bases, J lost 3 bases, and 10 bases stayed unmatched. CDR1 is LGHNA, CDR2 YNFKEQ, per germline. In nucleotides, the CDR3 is TGTGCCAGCAGCCAAGATCTTGGACAGGGGGTAGCAGCTAATGAAAAACTGTTTTTT. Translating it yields CASSQDLGQGVAANEKLFF.

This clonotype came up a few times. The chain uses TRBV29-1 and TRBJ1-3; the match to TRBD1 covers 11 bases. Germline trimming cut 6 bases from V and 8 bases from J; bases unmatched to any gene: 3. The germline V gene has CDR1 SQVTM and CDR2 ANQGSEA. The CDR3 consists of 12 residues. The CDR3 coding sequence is TGCAGCGTGGGGACAGGGGGGGACACCATATATTTT. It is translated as CSVGTGGDTIYF.

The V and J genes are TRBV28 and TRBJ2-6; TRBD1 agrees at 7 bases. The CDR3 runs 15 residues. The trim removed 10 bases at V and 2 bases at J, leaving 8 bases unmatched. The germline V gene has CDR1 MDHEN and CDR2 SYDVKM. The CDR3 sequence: CATGQESPGANVLTF. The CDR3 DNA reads TGTGCCACCGGACAGGAGTCTCCTGGGGCCAACGTCCTGACTTTC.

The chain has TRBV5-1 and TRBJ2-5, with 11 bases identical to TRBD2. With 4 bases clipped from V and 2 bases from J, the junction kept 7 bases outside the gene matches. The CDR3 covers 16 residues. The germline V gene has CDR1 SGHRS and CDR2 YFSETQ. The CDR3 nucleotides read TGCGCCAGCAGCAGGGGACTAGCGGAGCTACAAGAGACCCAGTACTTC. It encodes CASSRGLAELQETQYF.

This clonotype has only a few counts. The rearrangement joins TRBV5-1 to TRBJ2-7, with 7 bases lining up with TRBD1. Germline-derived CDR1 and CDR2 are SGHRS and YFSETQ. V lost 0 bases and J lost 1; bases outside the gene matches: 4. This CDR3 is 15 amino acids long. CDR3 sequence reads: CASSLGRGPSYEQYF. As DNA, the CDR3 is TGCGCCAGCAGCTTGGGAAGGGGGCCTTCCTACGAGCAGTACTTC. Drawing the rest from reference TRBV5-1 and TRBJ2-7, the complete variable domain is KAGVTQTPRYLIKTRGQQVTLSCSPISGHRSVSWYQQTPGQGLQFLFEYFSETQRNKGNFPGRFSGRQFSNSRSEMNVSTLELGDSALYLCASSLGRGPSYEQYFGPGTRLTVT.

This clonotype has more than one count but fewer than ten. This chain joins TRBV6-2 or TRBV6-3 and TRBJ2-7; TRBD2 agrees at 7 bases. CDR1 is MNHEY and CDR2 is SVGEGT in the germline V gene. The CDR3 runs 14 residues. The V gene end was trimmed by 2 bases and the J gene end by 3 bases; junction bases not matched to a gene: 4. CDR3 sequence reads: CASSYRDYDYEQYF. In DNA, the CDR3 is TGTGCCAGCAGTTACAGGGACTACGACTACGAGCAGTACTTC.

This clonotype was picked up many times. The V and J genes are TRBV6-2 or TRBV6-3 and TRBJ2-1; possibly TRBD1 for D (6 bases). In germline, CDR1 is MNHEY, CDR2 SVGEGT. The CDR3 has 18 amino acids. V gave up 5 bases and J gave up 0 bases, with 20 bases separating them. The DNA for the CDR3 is TGTGCCAGCAGTAGGCCTACAGGTCAGGGGTACTCCTACAATGAGCAGTTCTTC. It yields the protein CASSRPTGQGYSYNEQFF.

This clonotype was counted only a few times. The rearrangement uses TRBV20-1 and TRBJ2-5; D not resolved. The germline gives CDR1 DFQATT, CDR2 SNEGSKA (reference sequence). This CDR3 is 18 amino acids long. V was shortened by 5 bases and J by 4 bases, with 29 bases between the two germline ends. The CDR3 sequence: CSAEKALSGTWQGETQYF. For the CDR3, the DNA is TGCAGTGCTGAGAAGGCCTTGTCCGGCACATGGCAAGGAGAGACCCAGTACTTC.